This entry lists 23 T cell receptor beta chains sequenced from one sample in a study of cytomegalovirus exposure and HLA in healthy donors. TCRdb's table, derived via immunoSEQ multiplex PCR, lists solely in-frame clones and lacks some. The sample lists 90,000 to 130,000 clones, 88% occurring once. Sequencing input: PBMCs. These TCRs come from a woman aged 25 to 39 in good health and CMV-seropositive.

The chain carries TRBV19 and TRBJ2-1; TRBD1 matches 8 bases. Looked up from germline, CDR1 is LNHDA and CDR2 is SQIVND (reference sequence). The ends lost 10 bases at V and 4 bases at J; junction bases unmatched: 6. This CDR3 contains 13 residues. CDR3 nucleotide sequence: TGTGCCACCCAACAGGGGGTTTACAATGAGCAGTTCTTC. Protein sequence: CATQQGVYNEQFF.

This clone came up once. The sample carries other DNA sequences with the same CDR3. CDR3 DNA sequence: TGCGCCAGCAGCTTAGGCGGGAGAGGAGAGACCCAGTACTTC. It codes for CASSLGGRGETQYF. V gene TRBV5-1 combines with J gene TRBJ2-5, with TRBD2 identical over 7 bases. The trim removed 2 bases at V and 4 bases at J, leaving 5 bases unmatched. Germline loops: CDR1 SGHRS, CDR2 YFSETQ. The CDR3 runs 14 residues. Based on the CDR3 plus reference TRBV5-1 and TRBJ2-5, the full variable domain is KAGVTQTPRYLIKTRGQQVTLSCSPISGHRSVSWYQQTPGQGLQFLFEYFSETQRNKGNFPGRFSGRQFSNSRSEMNVSTLELGDSALYLCASSLGGRGETQYFGPGTRLLVL.

V and J are TRBV5-6 and TRBJ2-1, with D perhaps matching TRBD2 (5 bases). Looked up from germline, CDR1 is SGHDT and CDR2 is YYEEEE. V was pared by 4 bases and J by 4 bases, with 15 bases between. CDR3 length equals 15 residues. This CDR3 is CASSLLAGPYNEQFF. The DNA for the CDR3 is TGTGCCAGCAGCCTCCTCGCGGGCCCGTACAATGAGCAGTTCTTC.

The chain employs TRBV6-5 and TRBJ1-1; D ambiguous. CDR3 length: 13 residues. Deletions cut 5 bases from V and 1 base from J, with 8 bases between. Germline V gene lookup returns CDR1 MNHEY and CDR2 SVGAGI. The CDR3 spells CASSTTENTEAFF. Here the CDR3 DNA reads TGTGCCAGCAGTACCACAGAGAACACTGAAGCTTTCTTT.

A few counts support this clone. This chain joins TRBV5-1 and TRBJ2-5; TRBD2 matches 14 bases. The junction had 6 bases not matched to a gene; V was cut back by 0 bases and J by 2 bases. CDR1 SGHRS and CDR2 YFSETQ come from the germline V gene. CDR3 length: 18 residues. The CDR3 sequence is CASSLEGTSGSGQETQYF. CDR3 coding DNA: TGCGCCAGCAGCTTGGAGGGGACTAGCGGGAGTGGGCAAGAGACCCAGTACTTC.

V is TRBV7-2 and J is TRBJ2-7; D not resolved. Per germline, CDR1 SGHTA and CDR2 FQGNSA. With 1 base removed from V and 1 base from J, the gap between germline ends came to 14 bases. The CDR3 is 16 amino acids. The CDR3: CASSLGFSSASYEQYF. The CDR3, as DNA: TGTGCCAGCAGCTTAGGTTTTAGCTCCGCTTCCTACGAGCAGTACTTC.

The V and J genes are TRBV7-9 and TRBJ1-1; possibly TRBD1 for D (6 bases). Trimming pared 4 bases from V and 0 bases from J, leaving 12 bases between. CDR3 length equals 15 residues. The germline gives CDR1 SEHNR, CDR2 FQNEAQ (reference sequence). In DNA form, the CDR3 reads TGTGCCAGCAGCTATTGGACAGATATGAACACTGAAGCTTTCTTT. The encoded protein is CASSYWTDMNTEAFF.

The chain employs TRBV4-3 and TRBJ2-2; no reliable D call. Trimming stripped 0 bases from V and 2 bases from J, with 10 bases between. CDR1 and CDR2 from the germline V gene are LGHNA and YSLEER. There are 16 residues in the CDR3. CDR3: CASSQELSVNTGELFF. DNA of the CDR3: TGCGCCAGCAGCCAAGAGCTGTCAGTTAACACCGGGGAGCTGTTTTTT.

The chain couples TRBV7-3 to TRBJ2-1; D possibly corresponds to TRBD2 (6 bases). V shed 2 bases and J shed 2 bases, with 7 bases lying between them. The CDR3 length is 14 residues. Germline V lookup: CDR1 SGHTA, CDR2 FQGTGA. For the CDR3, the DNA is TGTGCCAGCAGCTTACGCGGGGCCTACAATGAGCAGTTCTTC. This translates into CASSLRGAYNEQFF.

The chain combines TRBV29-1 with TRBJ2-2, with 11 positions matching TRBD2. CDR1 and CDR2 from the germline V gene are SQVTM and ANQGSEA. The CDR3 extends over 15 amino acids. Trimming cost V 6 bases and J 2 bases; bases outside gene matches: 5. The CDR3: CSVVLAGANTGELFF. CDR3 sequence (DNA): TGCAGCGTAGTACTAGCGGGAGCTAACACCGGGGAGCTGTTTTTT.

This clone was counted only a few times. The rearrangement joins TRBV19 to TRBJ2-7; no firm D call. Looked up from germline, CDR1 is LNHDA and CDR2 is SQIVND (reference sequence). This CDR3 region has 13 residues. Trimming took off 3 bases at V and 6 bases at J, with 12 bases between the two ends. CDR3 protein: CASSIQRYSEQYF. In DNA form, the CDR3 reads TGTGCCAGTAGTATTCAAAGATACTCCGAGCAGTACTTC.

The genes are TRBV29-1 and TRBJ2-2; 11 nucleotides line up with TRBD2. CDR3 length equals 15 residues. V lost 2 bases to trimming and J lost 6 bases; unmatched junction nucleotides: 5. Germline CDR1 is SQVTM and CDR2 is ANQGSEA. CDR3 bases: TGCAGCGTTGAATCGACTAGCGGGATGGCCGGGGAGCTGTTTTTT. Its translation: CSVESTSGMAGELFF.

Written as DNA, the CDR3 is TGCGCCAGCAGCCGGCCTCTGACTAGTCTCAATGAGCAGTTCTTC. It translates to CASSRPLTSLNEQFF. This chain joins TRBV4-3 and TRBJ2-1; tentative D call: TRBD2 (6 bases). The CDR3 contains 15 residues. Trimming pared 4 bases from V and 6 bases from J, leaving 16 bases between. From germline, CDR1 is LGHNA and CDR2 YSLEER.

The V and J genes are TRBV6-1 and TRBJ2-7, with 9 bases fitting TRBD2. With 1 base clipped from V and 4 bases from J, the junction kept 5 bases outside the gene matches. CDR1 and CDR2 from the germline V gene are MNHNS and SASEGT. This CDR3 is built from 15 residues. The CDR3 DNA sequence: TGTGCCAGCAGTGAAGGGGCTAGCGGGGTATACGAGCAGTACTTC. It translates to CASSEGASGVYEQYF.

This chain uses TRBV29-1 with TRBJ1-2; TRBD1 aligns across 7 bases. The junction had 6 bases not matched to a gene; V was cut back by 8 bases and J by 6 bases. In germline, CDR1 is SQVTM, CDR2 ANQGSEA. The CDR3 length is 11 residues. The CDR3 sequence: CSTTGEDGYTF. Here the CDR3 DNA reads TGCAGCACTACAGGGGAGGATGGCTACACCTTC.

This clone was detected once. The CDR3 nucleotides are TGTGCCAGCAGCCCAACAGGGGGCGGTTACAATGAGCAGTTCTTC. It specifies CASSPTGGGYNEQFF. This sequence joins TRBV5-5 and TRBJ2-1, with 9 bases identical to TRBD1. The CDR3 loop spans 15 amino acids. Germline V gene data show CDR1 as SGHKS and CDR2 as YYEKEE (reference sequence). V lost 4 bases to trimming and J lost 4 bases; unmatched junction nucleotides: 6.

Here the CDR3 reads CASNIRGGRYTEAFF. The CDR3, as DNA: TGTGCCAGCAACATTAGGGGGGGTAGGTACACTGAAGCTTTCTTT. This rearrangement joins TRBV27 to TRBJ1-1, with TRBD1 as a possible D gene (6 bases). V was pared by 7 bases and J by 3 bases, with 18 bases between. This CDR3 has 15 amino acids. Germline CDR1 is MNHEY and CDR2 is SMNVEV (reference sequence).

V usage is TRBV5-6 and J usage is TRBJ1-1; a possible D gene is TRBD1 (5 bases). The CDR3 is 13 residues long. Per germline, CDR1 SGHDT and CDR2 YYEEEE. V was cut by 6 bases and J by 7 bases, with 16 bases left in between. The CDR3 here is CASTLRQLREAFF. The CDR3 DNA reads TGTGCCAGCACCCTCAGACAGCTTCGTGAAGCTTTCTTT.

This rearrangement joins TRBV7-8 to TRBJ1-1; TRBD1 matches at 7 bases. The CDR3 spans 14 residues. V was pared by 6 bases and J by 5 bases, with 9 bases of the junction left unmatched. Germline lookup yields CDR1 SGHVS and CDR2 FQNEAQ. The CDR3 DNA reads as TGTGCCAGCAGTCCGACAGGGCAGGGAACTGAAGCTTTCTTT. Amino acid sequence: CASSPTGQGTEAFF.

The chain has TRBV7-2 and TRBJ2-7, with 7 bases fitting TRBD1. The CDR3 runs to 14 residues. The junction had 9 bases not matched to a gene; V was cut back by 6 bases and J by 4 bases. Germline-derived CDR1 and CDR2 are SGHTA and FQGNSA. In DNA form, the CDR3 reads TGTGCCAGCAGTTTGATCCCGGGACAGTACGAGCAGTACTTC. Amino acid sequence: CASSLIPGQYEQYF. Full variable domain (missing parts from reference TRBV7-2 and TRBJ2-7): GAGVSQSPSNKVTEKGKDVELRCDPISGHTALYWYRQSLGQGLEFLIYFQGNSAPDKSGLPSDRFSAERTGGSVSTLTIQRTQQEDSAVYLCASSLIPGQYEQYFGPGTRLTVT.

This clone was detected once. The chain links TRBV7-9 to TRBJ1-5; D is unresolved. CDR1 and CDR2 (germline): SEHNR, FQNEAQ (reference sequence). V was pared by 2 bases and J by 5 bases, with 10 bases between. The CDR3 covers 14 residues. CDR3: CASSLSSRDQPQHF. In DNA, the CDR3 is TGTGCCAGCAGCTTATCATCGAGGGATCAGCCCCAGCATTTT.

This clone was picked up one time. The V and J genes are TRBV7-9 and TRBJ2-1; D is unclear. The germline gives CDR1 SEHNR, CDR2 FQNEAQ (reference sequence). The CDR3 length is 14 residues. Trimming removed 3 bases at V and 5 bases at J, with 11 bases between. The DNA of the CDR3 is TGTGCCAGCAGCTTGGAGAACTACAACAATGAGCAGTTCTTC. It is translated as CASSLENYNNEQFF.

This rearrangement joins TRBV7-2 to TRBJ2-1; D is possibly TRBD1 (6 bases). The CDR3 length is 15 residues. Deletions cut 5 bases from V and 0 bases from J, with 11 bases between. Germline V gives CDR1 SGHTA, CDR2 FQGNSA. The CDR3 region has the DNA TGTGCCAGCAGCAGAACAGGGCGCTCCTACAATGAGCAGTTCTTC. This translates into CASSRTGRSYNEQFF.